The T cell receptor beta chain under discussion was sequenced for a study of shared clonotypes between healthy human individuals (dated by TCRdb to 2020 to 2021). For context, the study as a whole: Three men and a couple of women, aged 18 to 49 years, made up the cohort. For each donor, CD4 naive and CD4 memory were each run on three plates, CD8 naive on two plates, and CD8 memory on one plate. Blood TCR repertoires of five healthy adults were deeply sequenced to estimate repertoire size and the extent of clonotype sharing between individuals. To increase sequencing depth and limit assay-specific biases, different laboratories used diverse techniques to prepare libraries and sequence TCR repertoires. Between about 0.9 and 10 billion PBMCs per donor were obtained by leukapheresis. Study-wide findings and limitations: Even with the large sequencing depth, rarefaction of the sorted-subset datasets indicated that sequencing was incomplete. Compared with non-shared clonotypes, clonotypes shared by all four sorted-subset donors had higher generation probabilities. When a few donors were compared, the shared fraction of clonotypes was about 5% for naive CD4, 3.5% for naive CD8, 2% to 2.5% for memory CD4, and around 0.4% for memory CD8. Based on pairwise subsampling, the degree of clonotype sharing among donors was expected to be affected by sequencing depth. Only blood was sampled, and tissue TCR repertoires likely differ from those in blood. Larger estimated clonotype richness was generally found for naive subsets than for memory subsets. Because the study included a small number of donors, the genetic and exposure-history diversity represented was limited.

Using the deep immunoSEQ assay, multiplex PCR amplified TCR CDR3 regions from genomic DNA. Genomic DNA extracted from each cell subset was distributed evenly over all wells of several immunoSEQ 96-well plates, and each plate served as one replicate. For sorted subsets, about 210 ng of genomic DNA, equivalent to around 30,000 T cell genomes, went into each replicate PCR. Purified libraries were measured with a Qubit 3.0 fluorometer, size-checked on a Bioanalyzer 2100, and measured again with the KAPA Library Quantification kit. Each immunoSEQ 96-well plate was sequenced on its own single-read 150-cycle Illumina NextSeq 550 flow cell. The paper's data handling went like this. Because only junctional sequences without quality scores were contained in the immunoSEQ output, filtering matching that applied to full-length reads could not be performed. Sequences were annotated with PyIR, a Python wrapper for IgBLAST v1.9, and V/J genes and CDR3 were assigned using IMGT germline references. Any read was removed if the V/J assignment was weak (E-value above 1e-6), the CDR3 was missing, or the read contained stop codons, out-of-frame junctions, or ambiguous translated residues. V3J clonotypes were defined as sequences sharing the same inferred V gene, J gene, and CDR3 amino acid sequence. Percentage overlap between repertoires was calculated by dividing the number of shared unique clonotypes by the size of the smaller repertoire. Three approaches were used to assess repertoire richness: RTK rarefaction, the Chao1 estimator, and Recon v2.1 estimates of unobserved clonotypes. For all TCRbeta clonotypes obtained by the gDNA method from several donors, generation probabilities were computed with OLGA. Held by TCRdb, this immuneACCESS table contains in-frame sequences only and omits some clones. Under half of the omission traces to an unresolved V gene where checked; the cause of the rest is unknown. D and trimming come from the DNA, and the V and J calls and clone size come from that table. For this sample there are around 610,000 clones; 96% appear just once. More than 0.085% of the sample is in the top ten clones.

In this sample, this clone turned up once. Its antigen remains undetermined. Per-nucleotide qualities are absent, and no much larger clonotype sits a single base away. CD8 naive samples were obtained by positive selection for CCR7 among CD45RO-negative cells, yielding a CD45RA+CCR7+ population from which TemRA cells were excluded. Healthy HIV-negative adults with no recently reported acute infections or vaccinations were included as donors. Every donor was a Caucasian adult residing in Nashville, Tennessee, USA. Blood was obtained by leukapheresis, after which PBMCs were separated by Ficoll-Histopaque density gradient centrifugation and cryopreserved in liquid nitrogen vapor phase. Analytical flow cytometry was used to check the purity and quantity of every magnetically sorted T cell population. Genomic DNA was isolated from each sorted fraction and quantified by UV absorbance on a Nanodrop 2000c.

The germline V gene encodes CDR1 SSHAT and CDR2 FNYEAQ (reference sequence). The CDR3 has 15 amino acids, counting the end cysteine and phenylalanine. CDR3 DNA only is kept here, 45 bases in frame from base 1. V ends up 3 bases short and J 1 base short, with an unmatched junction base count of 2. Specimen: naive CD8+ T cells sorted from blood. The cell subset or site label corresponds to: CD45RA+CCR7+. The chain is encoded by TRBV7-7 joined to TRBJ2-2; 7 bases in the junction line up with TRBD2. This receptor was identified in a woman aged 25 to 45 in good health. The DNA is TGTGCCAGCAGCTTCGGACTAGGGAACACCGGGGAGCTGTTTTTT. Translated, this is CASSFGLGNTGELFF.